This TCR beta chain was found in a study of blood T cells in healthy people across ages. Whole-study results and caveats: The study found more naive CD4+ cells and higher diversity in long-lived than aged donors.

Primers used in a second PCR of about 6 to 11 cycles were a sample-barcoded 5' primer and a J-beta primer mix. In TCRdb, the 5' RACE reads were re-called with MiXCR into one record per CDR3 protein. The sample holds hundreds of thousands of distinct CDR3 sequences, 58% seen once. CDR3 length equals 16 residues. Germline V CDR1 and CDR2: SGDLS, YYNGEE. The V gene end was trimmed by 0 bases and the J gene end by 0 bases; junction bases not matched to a gene: 6. The sample holds a few counts of this clonotype. Its antigen is unknown. The receptor's source is a young man in good health. The chain recombines TRBV9 with TRBJ2-7; 7 bases fit TRBD2. Input material: blood. The CDR3 DNA reads TGTGCCAGCAGCGTAGGCGCTAGCGGTTCCTCCTACGAGCAGTACTTC. The encoded protein is CASSVGASGSSYEQYF.